This T cell receptor beta chain derives from a study of human T cells and chemical hapten exposure. Study details: 2% DPC applied to a 2 cm by 2 cm arm area sensitized donors.

The study, taken as a whole, reports: Healthy people's immune response may differ from that of the donors, who had alopecia.

In the source study's methods: TCRs per sample had a median of roughly 96,000 and ranged from 23,224 to 690,600. TCRdb reprocessed the RACE reads with MiXCR, giving one entry per CDR3 protein. These V and J calls originate from TCRdb's pipeline instead of the authors' own analysis. The sample has fewer than 200,000 distinct CDR3 sequences, around a quarter seen once. Time point indicated: patch test 3, about 24 weeks after DPC sensitization. Documented treatment: therapeutic diphenylcyclopropenone sensitization with weekly scalp DPC. Blood sampling preceded each patch test application. This clonotype has just a few counts. The target antigen is unknown. The specimen comprised whole blood, sampled in connection with sensitization to the hapten diphenylcyclopropenone (DPC). The sequence was collected from a woman aged 18-29 years with alopecia areata. Some clones in this sample may be carry-over from other donors' samples.

This CDR3 reads CASSLAGTSIHEQYF. As DNA, the CDR3 is TGTGCCAGCAGCTTAGCTGGGACTAGTATCCACGAGCAGTACTTC. This sequence joins TRBV7-2 and TRBJ2-7, with 8 bases aligning to TRBD2. The CDR3 consists of 15 residues. With 0 bases clipped from V and 5 bases from J, the junction kept 6 bases outside the gene matches. Germline CDR1 and CDR2: SGHTA and FQGNSA. Together with reference TRBV7-2 and TRBJ2-7, the CDR3 gives the full variable domain: GAGVSQSPSNKVTEKGKDVELRCDPISGHTALYWYRQSLGQGLEFLIYFQGNSAPDKSGLPSDRFSAERTGGSVSTLTIQRTQQEDSAVYLCASSLAGTSIHEQYFGPGTRLTVT.